This T cell receptor beta chain derives from a study of human thymus T cells. Data came from immunoSEQ multiplex PCR; TCRdb stores just in-frame clones and leaves some out. The sample yields about 60,000 clones, over 85% seen once. Germline CDR1 reads WNHNN; CDR2 reads SYGVQD (reference sequence). This CDR3 contains 16 residues. V lost 3 bases to trimming and J lost 4 bases; unmatched junction nucleotides: 4. Sample: blood. The receptor comes from a boy younger than two with a congenital heart defect but otherwise immunologically healthy. This chain joins TRBV10-1 and TRBJ2-1; TRBD2 matches at 12 bases. CDR3 region: CASSDEGTSGYNEQFF. In DNA form, the CDR3 reads TGCGCCAGCAGTGACGAAGGGACTAGCGGGTACAATGAGCAGTTCTTC.